The 32 T cell receptor beta chains reported below all come from one sample, sequenced in a study of early T cells in non-severe SARS-CoV-2 infection (dated by TCRdb to about 2021). The library was made by 5' RACE. This sample was sequenced with a NextSeq 500. Clones were called with MiXCR by TCRdb after fastp trimmed the public reads at Q25, and only in-frame beta chains were retained. When rows share a CDR3 protein, they turn into one entry using the most common DNA and genes. This sample is represented by around 92,000 distinct CDR3 sequences; approximately 11% of them were singletons. The top ten constitute approximately 5.3% of the sample. Sequencing input: whole blood. Receptors were obtained from an adult who was a healthcare worker with PCR-confirmed SARS-CoV-2 infection or an uninfected control (not recorded which).

This clonotype was detected a few times. A read error may produce the germline difference seen at one junction end. The V call is TRBV7-7, the J call TRBJ2-1, with TRBD2 matching 12 bases. CDR3 length: 15 residues. CDR1 and CDR2 (germline): SSHAT, FNYEAQ (reference sequence). CDR3 in DNA: TGTGCTAGCAGCTCGCTAGCGGGAGGGGGCAATGAGCAGTTCTTC. It specifies CASSSLAGGGNEQFF.

In its sample, this clonotype was seen a few times. The rearrangement links TRBV4-1 to TRBJ1-5; D gene unclear. Germline V lookup: CDR1 MGHRA, CDR2 YSYEKL. The V gene lost 4 bases and the J gene lost 2 bases, with 9 bases spanning the gap. The CDR3 spans 14 residues. CDR3 nucleotides: TGCGCCAGCAGCCTGGTTCACGGCAATCAGCCCCAGCATTTT. Amino acid sequence: CASSLVHGNQPQHF.

The chain combines TRBV11-1 with TRBJ1-1; possible D gene TRBD1, 5 bases. Trimming took off 2 bases at V and 7 bases at J, with 14 bases between the two ends. Germline assignment: CDR1 SGHAT and CDR2 FQDESV (reference sequence). This CDR3 has 14 amino acids. CDR3: CASSLIHGDGEAFF. The CDR3 nucleotides read TGTGCCAGCAGCTTAATTCACGGGGACGGTGAAGCTTTCTTT.

This clonotype was picked up a small number of times. An end of the junction does not agree with germline; a read error may underlie this. The chain carries TRBV5-4 and TRBJ2-2; 7 positions agree with TRBD2. This CDR3 is 15 amino acids long. Germline V gene lookup returns CDR1 SGHNT and CDR2 YYREEE (reference sequence). CDR3 in amino acids: CASSLDGGNAGELFF. CDR3 nucleotides: TGTGCCAGCAGCTTGGACGGGGGGAACGCCGGGGAGCTGTTTTTT.

This chain links TRBV7-8 with TRBJ1-1, with TRBD1 as a possible D gene (5 bases). CDR3 length: 14 amino acids. In germline, CDR1 is SGHVS, CDR2 FQNEAQ. V shed 2 bases and J shed 4 bases, with 11 bases lying between them. CDR3 amino acids: CASSLQGTVTEAFF. CDR3 sequence (DNA): TGTGCCAGCAGCTTACAGGGCACAGTCACTGAAGCTTTCTTT.

This clonotype was seen only a few times. The chain is built from TRBV20-1 and TRBJ1-5, with TRBD1 as a possible D gene (5 bases). The CDR3 length is 14 residues. V lost 4 bases and J lost 0, with 10 bases in between. CDR1 DFQATT and CDR2 SNEGSKA come from the germline V gene (reference sequence). The CDR3 DNA sequence: TGCAGTGCTACCGACAGTTATAGCAATCAGCCCCAGCATTTT. Translation gives CSATDSYSNQPQHF.

There are many counts of this clonotype. DNA for the CDR3: TGCAGTGCTAAGCTGGTCTGGGCTGCAGATACGCAGTATTTT. This gives the protein CSAKLVWAADTQYF. This chain connects TRBV20-1 to TRBJ2-3, with no clear D. This CDR3 region has 14 residues. Trimming cost V 4 bases and J 4 bases, with 15 bases left between them. CDR1 and CDR2 (germline): DFQATT, SNEGSKA (reference sequence).

This clonotype was observed at least ten times. The CDR3 loop is CASSLAPTGANVLTF. Written as DNA, the CDR3 is TGTGCCAGCAGCTTAGCGCCCACCGGGGCCAACGTCCTGACTTTC. The gene calls are TRBV7-7 and TRBJ2-6; no clear D gene. V lost 0 bases, J lost 4 bases, and 7 bases lay in between. The CDR3 contains 15 residues. CDR1 is SSHAT, CDR2 FNYEAQ, per germline (reference sequence).

In nucleotides, the CDR3 is TGTGCCAGCAACGAACGGGGGGCCCACACTGAAGCTTTCTTT. Its translation: CASNERGAHTEAFF. The chain has TRBV6-6 and TRBJ1-1; tentatively, D is TRBD1 (6 bases). The CDR3 runs to 14 residues. Germline assignment: CDR1 MNHNY and CDR2 SVGAGI (reference sequence). With 7 bases removed from V and 3 bases from J, the gap between germline ends came to 15 bases.

This clonotype has only a few counts. V gene TRBV9 combines with J gene TRBJ2-3; TRBD2 matches at 10 bases. Per the germline V gene, CDR1 is SGDLS and CDR2 is YYNGEE. The CDR3 loop spans 15 amino acids. Trimming at V came to 2 bases and at J to 1 base, leaving 1 base not matched to a gene. CDR3 coding DNA: TGTGCCAGCAGCGTTAGCGGGAGGCGCACAGATACGCAGTATTTT. This codes for CASSVSGRRTDTQYF.

Many counts were recorded for this clonotype. The V and J genes are TRBV18 and TRBJ1-1; D is unresolved. CDR1 and CDR2 (germline): KGHSH, LQKENI. Deletions cut 5 bases from V and 5 bases from J, with 9 bases between. This CDR3 is 12 amino acids long. CDR3 region: CASSGRGTEAFF. CDR3 DNA: TGTGCCAGCTCAGGCCGAGGGACTGAAGCTTTCTTT.

The sample holds a few counts of this clonotype. V usage is TRBV11-2 and J usage is TRBJ1-5; D gene uncertain. This CDR3 spans 13 amino acids. Germline V gives CDR1 SGHAT, CDR2 FQNNGV. Trimming removed 6 bases at V and 3 bases at J, with 9 bases between. The CDR3 is CASSWDLNQPQHF. The CDR3 DNA is TGTGCCAGCAGTTGGGATCTCAATCAGCCCCAGCATTTT.

At least ten counts were recorded for this clonotype. The J gene is TRBJ2-7, the V gene TRBV29-1, with 8 bases that match TRBD1. CDR3 length equals 13 residues. Germline V lookup: CDR1 SQVTM, CDR2 ANQGSEA. The V segment lost 5 bases and the J segment 4 bases; nucleotides outside the gene matches: 7. DNA of the CDR3: TGCAGCGTTCTCGCCGGGACAGGATACGAGCAGTACTTC. Its translation: CSVLAGTGYEQYF.

J is TRBJ2-3 and V is TRBV29-1, with D maybe TRBD2 (6 bases). The ends were cut back, 7 bases at V and 0 bases at J, with 17 bases in the middle. CDR3 length equals 15 residues. Germline V gives CDR1 SQVTM, CDR2 ANQGSEA. The CDR3: CSAAISGTSTDTQYF. The CDR3 bases are TGCAGCGCCGCCATTAGCGGCACTAGCACAGATACGCAGTATTTT.

This clonotype was seen more than once but under ten times. This chain joins TRBV4-1 and TRBJ2-3; TRBD2 agrees at 9 bases. The CDR3 totals 15 residues. CDR1 is MGHRA and CDR2 is YSYEKL in the germline V gene. The J segment lost 4 bases and the V segment lost 1 base, leaving 3 bases of the junction unmatched. CDR3 loop: CASSQGGGGADTQYF. CDR3 nucleotides: TGCGCCAGCAGCCAAGGTGGCGGGGGGGCAGATACGCAGTATTTT.

The rearrangement uses TRBV5-1 and TRBJ1-2; D gene uncertain. Germline CDR1 and CDR2: SGHRS and YFSETQ. V shed 1 base and J shed 0 bases, with 4 bases lying between them. This CDR3 is 13 amino acids long. CDR3 loop: CASSLHANYGYTF. DNA of the CDR3: TGCGCCAGCAGCTTGCATGCTAACTATGGCTACACCTTC.

Only a few counts were recorded for this clonotype. This chain uses TRBV15 with TRBJ2-4, with D tentatively TRBD2 (6 bases). V was cut by 1 base and J by 4 bases, with 11 bases left in between. The CDR3 is made up of 15 amino acids. Looked up from germline, CDR1 is LNHNV and CDR2 is YYDKDF (reference sequence). The CDR3 region is CATSRGLANKNIQYF. The CDR3 DNA follows: TGTGCCACCAGCAGAGGTCTAGCGAATAAAAACATTCAGTACTTC.

The V gene is TRBV18, the J gene TRBJ2-3, with TRBD1 matching 8 bases. The CDR3 is 18 residues long. V lost 2 bases, J lost 4 bases, and 14 bases stayed unmatched. Germline CDR1 is KGHSH and CDR2 is LQKENI. The CDR3 DNA follows: TGTGCCAGCTCACCATTGCGCAGGGGGCGAATTGGTTCAGATACGCAGTATTTT. It codes for CASSPLRRGRIGSDTQYF. Variable domain in full (rest from reference TRBV18 and TRBJ2-3): NAGVMQNPRHLVRRRGQEARLRCSPMKGHSHVYWYRQLPEEGLKFMVYLQKENIIDESGMPKERFSAEFPKEGPSILRIQQVVRGDSAAYFCASSPLRRGRIGSDTQYFGPGTRLTVL.

This clonotype has at least ten counts. V is TRBV7-9 and J is TRBJ2-5, with TRBD1 as a possible D gene (6 bases). This CDR3 is built from 15 residues. V shed 5 bases and J shed 1 base, with 14 bases lying between them. Germline V CDR1 and CDR2: SEHNR, FQNEAQ (reference sequence). The CDR3 sequence is CASSPTGHFQETQYF. CDR3 sequence (DNA): TGTGCCAGCAGCCCGACGGGACACTTCCAAGAGACCCAGTACTTC.

This clonotype occurred many times. The chain's CDR3 is CASSRRPKETQYF. The DNA of the CDR3 is TGTGCCAGCAGCCGGAGGCCCAAGGAGACCCAGTACTTC. This chain uses TRBV5-6 with TRBJ2-5, with D perhaps TRBD2 (5 bases). Germline V CDR1 and CDR2: SGHDT, YYEEEE. Trimming left V 4 bases short and J 5 bases short, with 12 bases between. CDR3 length: 13 amino acids.

This clonotype was counted between two and nine times. This chain joins TRBV10-3 and TRBJ2-1; TRBD1 might be the D (6 bases). CDR1 and CDR2 from the germline V gene are ENHRY and SYGVKD. Trimming left V 9 bases short and J 8 bases short, with 11 bases between. This CDR3 spans 11 amino acids. CDR3 in amino acids: CAISGGDEQFF. The CDR3 DNA follows: TGTGCCATTTCTGGGGGCGATGAGCAGTTCTTC.

This sequence joins TRBV4-1 and TRBJ2-7; TRBD2 matches at 8 bases. The germline V gene encodes CDR1 MGHRA and CDR2 YSYEKL. V was clipped by 0 bases and J by 8 bases; unmatched bases: 12. This CDR3 contains 16 residues. CDR3 loop: CASSQETSGGYTQQYF. In DNA, the CDR3 is TGCGCCAGCAGCCAAGAGACCAGCGGGGGCTATACGCAGCAGTACTTC.

At least ten counts were recorded for this clonotype. The chain uses TRBV27 and TRBJ1-1; D uncertain. CDR3 length: 12 amino acids. Trimming shortened V by 5 bases and J by 1 base, and 5 bases separated the two germline ends. In germline, CDR1 is MNHEY, CDR2 SMNVEV (reference sequence). This chain's CDR3 is CASSPENTEAFF. The DNA of the CDR3 is TGTGCCAGCAGTCCGGAGAACACTGAAGCTTTCTTT.

The chain links TRBV28 to TRBJ2-7; D not resolved. Germline V CDR1 and CDR2: MDHEN, SYDVKM. The CDR3 runs 14 residues. The V and J ends lost 2 bases and 3 bases respectively, with 11 bases between them. The CDR3 bases are TGTGCCAGCAGTTTAACCGGACCCCTCTACGAGCAGTACTTC. Translating it yields CASSLTGPLYEQYF. Full variable domain (missing parts from reference TRBV28 and TRBJ2-7): DVKVTQSSRYLVKRTGEKVFLECVQDMDHENMFWYRQDPGLGLRLIYFSYDVKMKEKGDIPEGYSVSREKKERFSLILESASTNQTSMYLCASSLTGPLYEQYFGPGTRLTVT.

This clonotype occurred a few times. The chain joins TRBV2 to TRBJ1-4; D gene unclear. The ends were cut back, 3 bases at V and 5 bases at J, with 7 bases in the middle. The CDR3 runs 13 residues. The V gene's germline CDR1 is SNHLY and CDR2 FYNNEI. The CDR3, as DNA: TGTGCCAGCAGTGATGGAGCGAATGAAAAACTGTTTTTT. This sequence encodes CASSDGANEKLFF. The full variable domain, in which reference TRBV2 and TRBJ1-4 provide the parts outside the CDR3, is EPEVTQTPSHQVTQMGQEVILRCVPISNHLYFYWYRQILGQKVEFLVSFYNNEISEKSEIFDDQFSVERPDGSNFTLKIRSTKLEDSAMYFCASSDGANEKLFFGSGTQLSVL.

At least ten counts were recorded for this clonotype. The chain is built from TRBV7-9 and TRBJ2-1; D gene unclear. Germline values: CDR1 SEHNR, CDR2 FQNEAQ (reference sequence). V dropped 6 bases and J dropped 3 bases, with 6 bases sitting between them. This CDR3 contains 12 residues. The CDR3 DNA reads as TGTGCCAGCAGTTCCTACTACAATGAGCAGTTCTTC. Translated, it gives CASSSYYNEQFF.

This clonotype showed up many times. The chain joins TRBV12-3 or TRBV12-4 to TRBJ1-2, with 7 bases lining up with TRBD1. V trimming: 3 bases; J trimming: 6 bases; junction bases outside the gene matches: 4. CDR3 length: 13 amino acids. CDR3 region: CASSFRQGDGYTF. The CDR3 DNA follows: TGTGCCAGCAGTTTTAGACAGGGAGATGGCTACACCTTC.

At least ten counts were recorded for this clonotype. The chain is built from TRBV6-4 and TRBJ1-1, with a weak D call TRBD1 (6 bases). Trimming took 6 bases from V and 0 from J, leaving 11 bases between them. The CDR3 length is 14 residues. CDR1 and CDR2 from the germline V gene are MRHNA and SNTAGT. CDR3 region: CASSRDRLNTEAFF. The DNA for the CDR3 is TGTGCCAGCAGCAGAGACAGGTTGAACACTGAAGCTTTCTTT.

About this clonotype: A single base separates this from a much larger clone, so it may be a read error. The rearrangement joins TRBV20-1 to TRBJ2-3; 8 nucleotides agree with TRBD2. The CDR3 is 16 residues long. The V gene end was trimmed by 5 bases and the J gene end by 2 bases; junction bases not matched to a gene: 12. The germline gives CDR1 DFQATT, CDR2 SNEGSKA (reference sequence). The CDR3 DNA reads as TGCAGTGCTTTAGGGGAACGGACTAGCTTCACAGATACGCAGTATTTT. This sequence encodes CSALGERTSFTDTQYF.

This rearrangement joins TRBV29-1 to TRBJ2-7; the D call may be TRBD1 or TRBD2 (5 bases each). In germline, CDR1 is SQVTM, CDR2 ANQGSEA. The CDR3 consists of 14 residues. Trimming removed 4 bases at V and 2 bases at J, with 15 bases between. CDR3 region: CSVVRGANAYEQYF. CDR3 sequence (DNA): TGCAGCGTTGTCCGAGGGGCCAATGCCTACGAGCAGTACTTC.

The sample holds many counts of this clonotype. The V and J genes are TRBV7-8 and TRBJ1-2; D possibly corresponds to TRBD1 (5 bases). The CDR3 runs to 15 residues. Trimming pared 7 bases from V and 6 bases from J, leaving 21 bases between. Germline CDR1 and CDR2: SGHVS and FQNEAQ. The CDR3 loop is CASTEDYGTLNGYTF. For the CDR3, the DNA is TGTGCCAGCACCGAAGATTACGGGACGCTGAATGGCTACACCTTC.

The chain uses TRBV19 and TRBJ2-2; 8 bases map to TRBD2. The CDR3 spans 15 residues. Germline CDR1 reads LNHDA; CDR2 reads SQIVND (reference sequence). J lost 6 bases, V lost 3 bases, and 6 bases had no gene match. As DNA, the CDR3 is TGTGCCAGTAGTATGGGACTAGGGCCCGCCGGGGAGCTGTTTTTT. As protein: CASSMGLGPAGELFF. Using reference TRBV19 and TRBJ2-2 for the parts outside the CDR3, the full variable domain is DGGITQSPKYLFRKEGQNVTLSCEQNLNHDAMYWYRQDPGQGLRLIYYSQIVNDFQKGDIAEGYSVSREKKESFPLTVTSAQKNPTAFYLCASSMGLGPAGELFFGEGSRLTVL.